This T cell receptor beta chain was identified during a study of regulatory and conventional T cells in breast cancer. TCRdb re-analysed the PCR reads in MiXCR, keeping a single row per CDR3 protein. The top ten hold roughly 1.5% of the sample, which has about 16,000 distinct CDR3 sequences, around 30% seen once. Per germline, CDR1 DFQATT and CDR2 SNEGSKA (reference sequence). This CDR3 is 13 amino acids long. Details on this clonotype: A much larger clone sits a single nucleotide away, making a read error possible.

The specimen sequenced was conventional T cells from blood. This chain connects TRBV20-1 to TRBJ1-2, with a weak D call TRBD1 (5 bases). This TCR derives from a female donor in good health. For the CDR3, the DNA is TGCAGTGCTGACTCCAGGGAAAACTATAGCTACACCTTC. The encoded protein is CSADSRENYSYTF.